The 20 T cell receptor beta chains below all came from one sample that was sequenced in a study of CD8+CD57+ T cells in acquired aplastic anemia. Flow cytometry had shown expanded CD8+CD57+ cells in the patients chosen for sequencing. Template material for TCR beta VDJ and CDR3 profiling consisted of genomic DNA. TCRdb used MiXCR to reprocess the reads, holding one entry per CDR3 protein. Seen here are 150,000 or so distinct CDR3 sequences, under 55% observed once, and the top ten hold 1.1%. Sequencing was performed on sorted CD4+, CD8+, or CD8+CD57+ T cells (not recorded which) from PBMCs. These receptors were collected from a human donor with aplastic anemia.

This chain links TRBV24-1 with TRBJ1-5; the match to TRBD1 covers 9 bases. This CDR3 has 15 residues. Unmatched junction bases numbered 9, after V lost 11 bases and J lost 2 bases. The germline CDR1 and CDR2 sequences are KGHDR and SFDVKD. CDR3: CARTGVQWRNQPQHF. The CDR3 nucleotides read TGTGCCAGGACAGGGGTCCAGTGGCGCAATCAGCCCCAGCATTTT.

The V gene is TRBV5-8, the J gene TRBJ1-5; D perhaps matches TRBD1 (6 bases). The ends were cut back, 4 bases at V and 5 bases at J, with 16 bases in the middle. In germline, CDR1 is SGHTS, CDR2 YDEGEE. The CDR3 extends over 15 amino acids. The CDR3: CASSLGDRSYQPQHF. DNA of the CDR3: TGTGCCAGCAGCCTAGGAGACAGGAGCTATCAGCCCCAGCATTTT.

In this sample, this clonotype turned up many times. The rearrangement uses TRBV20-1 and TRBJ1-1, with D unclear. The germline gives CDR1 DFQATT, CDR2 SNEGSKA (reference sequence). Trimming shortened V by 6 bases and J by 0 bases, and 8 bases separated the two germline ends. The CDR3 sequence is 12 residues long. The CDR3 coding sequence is TGCAGTGCCCAAACAGTGAACACTGAAGCTTTCTTT. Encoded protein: CSAQTVNTEAFF.

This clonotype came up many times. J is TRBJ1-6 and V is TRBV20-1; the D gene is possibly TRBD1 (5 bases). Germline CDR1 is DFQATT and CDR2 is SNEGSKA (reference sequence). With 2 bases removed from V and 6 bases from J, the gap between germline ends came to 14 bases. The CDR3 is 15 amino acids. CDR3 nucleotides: TGCAGTGCTAGATTAGGGACCGATAGTAATTCACCCCTCCACTTT. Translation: CSARLGTDSNSPLHF.

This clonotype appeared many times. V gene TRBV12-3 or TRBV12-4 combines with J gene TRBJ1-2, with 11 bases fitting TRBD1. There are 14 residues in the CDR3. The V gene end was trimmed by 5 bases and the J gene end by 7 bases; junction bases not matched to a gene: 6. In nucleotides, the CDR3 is TGTGCCAGCAGTCAAGGACAGGGGGCAGTTGGCTACACCTTC. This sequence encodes CASSQGQGAVGYTF.

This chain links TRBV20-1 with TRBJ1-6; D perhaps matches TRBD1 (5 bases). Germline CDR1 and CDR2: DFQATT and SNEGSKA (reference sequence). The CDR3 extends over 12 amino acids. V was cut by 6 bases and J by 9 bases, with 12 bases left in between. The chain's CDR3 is CSAAGPGSPLHF. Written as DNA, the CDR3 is TGCAGTGCAGCAGGGCCAGGTTCACCCCTCCACTTT.

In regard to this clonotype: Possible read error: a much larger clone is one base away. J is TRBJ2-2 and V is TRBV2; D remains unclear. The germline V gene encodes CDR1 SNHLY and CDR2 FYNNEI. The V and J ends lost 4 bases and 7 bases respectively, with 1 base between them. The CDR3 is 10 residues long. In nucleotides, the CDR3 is TGTGCCAGCAGTGTCGGGGAGCTGTTTTTT. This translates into CASSVGELFF.

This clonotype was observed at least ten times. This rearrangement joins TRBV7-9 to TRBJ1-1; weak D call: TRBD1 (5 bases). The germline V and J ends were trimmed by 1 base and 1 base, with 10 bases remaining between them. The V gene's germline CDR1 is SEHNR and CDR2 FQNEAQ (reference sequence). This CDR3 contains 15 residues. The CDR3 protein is CASSLGETENTEAFF. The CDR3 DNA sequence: TGTGCCAGCAGCTTAGGGGAGACAGAGAACACTGAAGCTTTCTTT. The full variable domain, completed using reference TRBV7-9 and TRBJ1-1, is DTGVSQNPRHKITKRGQNVTFRCDPISEHNRLYWYRQTLGQGPEFLTYFQNEAQLEKSRLLSDRFSAERPKGSFSTLEIQRTEQGDSAMYLCASSLGETENTEAFFGQGTRLTVV.

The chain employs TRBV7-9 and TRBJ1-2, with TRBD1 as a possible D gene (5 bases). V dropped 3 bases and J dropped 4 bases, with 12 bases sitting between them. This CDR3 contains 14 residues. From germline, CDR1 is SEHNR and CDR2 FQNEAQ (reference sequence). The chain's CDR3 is CASSFDQGSYGYTF. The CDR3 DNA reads TGTGCCAGCAGCTTTGATCAGGGTTCCTATGGCTACACCTTC.

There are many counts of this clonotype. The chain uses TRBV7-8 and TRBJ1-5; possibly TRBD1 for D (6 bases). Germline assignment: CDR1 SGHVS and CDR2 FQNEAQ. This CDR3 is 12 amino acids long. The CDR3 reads CATARGDQPQHF. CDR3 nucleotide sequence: TGTGCTACCGCAAGGGGGGATCAGCCCCAGCATTTT.

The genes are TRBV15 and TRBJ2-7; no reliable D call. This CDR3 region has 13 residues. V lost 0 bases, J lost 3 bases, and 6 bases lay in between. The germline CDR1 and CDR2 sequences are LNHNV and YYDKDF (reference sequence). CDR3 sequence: CATSRDLLYEQYF. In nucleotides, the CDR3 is TGTGCCACCAGCAGAGATCTCCTCTACGAGCAGTACTTC.

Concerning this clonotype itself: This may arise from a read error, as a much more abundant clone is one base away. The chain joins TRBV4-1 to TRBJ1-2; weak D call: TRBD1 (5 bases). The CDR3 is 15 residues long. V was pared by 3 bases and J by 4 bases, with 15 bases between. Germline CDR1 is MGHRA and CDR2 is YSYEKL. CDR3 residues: CASSHVGRGGYGYTF. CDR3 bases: TGCGCCAGCAGCCACGTGGGACGGGGGGGCTATGGCTACACCTTC.

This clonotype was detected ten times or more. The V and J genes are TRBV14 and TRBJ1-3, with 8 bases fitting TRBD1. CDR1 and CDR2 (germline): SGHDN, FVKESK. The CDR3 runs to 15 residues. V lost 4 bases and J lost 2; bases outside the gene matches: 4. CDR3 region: CASSPSTGAGNTIYF. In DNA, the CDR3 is TGTGCCAGCAGCCCCTCGACAGGGGCTGGAAACACCATATATTTT.

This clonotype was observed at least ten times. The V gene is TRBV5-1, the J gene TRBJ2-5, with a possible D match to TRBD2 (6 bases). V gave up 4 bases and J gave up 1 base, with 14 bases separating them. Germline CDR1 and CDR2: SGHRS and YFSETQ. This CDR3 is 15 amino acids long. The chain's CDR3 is CASSGVWGGQETQYF. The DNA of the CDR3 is TGCGCCAGCAGCGGGGTCTGGGGAGGCCAAGAGACCCAGTACTTC.

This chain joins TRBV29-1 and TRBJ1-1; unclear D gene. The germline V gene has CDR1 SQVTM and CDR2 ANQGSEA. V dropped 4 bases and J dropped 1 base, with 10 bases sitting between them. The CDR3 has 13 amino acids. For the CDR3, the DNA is TGCAGCGTTGTAGCCCACGGGAACACTGAAGCTTTCTTT. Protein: CSVVAHGNTEAFF.

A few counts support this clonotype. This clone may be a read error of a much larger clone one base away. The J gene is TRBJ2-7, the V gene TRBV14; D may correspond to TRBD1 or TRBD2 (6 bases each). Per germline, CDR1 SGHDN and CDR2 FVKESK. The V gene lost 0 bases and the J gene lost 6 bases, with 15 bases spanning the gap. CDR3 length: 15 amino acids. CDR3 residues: CASSQDMGGLTEQYF. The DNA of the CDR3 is TGTGCCAGCAGCCAAGATATGGGGGGCCTTACCGAGCAGTACTTC. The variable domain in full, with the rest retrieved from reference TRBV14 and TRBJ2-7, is EAGVTQFPSHSVIEKGQTVTLRCDPISGHDNLYWYRRVMGKEIKFLLHFVKESKQDESGMPNNRFLAERTGGTYSTLKVQPAELEDSGVYFCASSQDMGGLTEQYFGPGTRLTVT.

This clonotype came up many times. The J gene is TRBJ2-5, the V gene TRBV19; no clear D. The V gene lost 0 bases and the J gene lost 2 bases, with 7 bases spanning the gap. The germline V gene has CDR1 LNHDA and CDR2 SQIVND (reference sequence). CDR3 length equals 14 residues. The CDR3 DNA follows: TGTGCCAGTAGTATAGATGGGGTACAAGAGACCCAGTACTTC. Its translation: CASSIDGVQETQYF.

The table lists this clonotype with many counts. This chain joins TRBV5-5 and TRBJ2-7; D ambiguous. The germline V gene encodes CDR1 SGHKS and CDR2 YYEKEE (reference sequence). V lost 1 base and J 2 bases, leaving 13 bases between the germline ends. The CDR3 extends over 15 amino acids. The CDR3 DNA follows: TGTGCCAGCAGCTTGCAACAGCATTCTACCTACGAGCAGTACTTC. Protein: CASSLQQHSTYEQYF.

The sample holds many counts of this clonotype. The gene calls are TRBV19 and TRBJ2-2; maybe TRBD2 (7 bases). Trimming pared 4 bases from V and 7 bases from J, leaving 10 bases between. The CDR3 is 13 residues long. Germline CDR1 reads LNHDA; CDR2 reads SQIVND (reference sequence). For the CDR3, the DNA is TGTGCCAGTAGTAGGGGGGGCGGCGGGGAGCTGTTTTTT. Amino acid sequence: CASSRGGGGELFF.

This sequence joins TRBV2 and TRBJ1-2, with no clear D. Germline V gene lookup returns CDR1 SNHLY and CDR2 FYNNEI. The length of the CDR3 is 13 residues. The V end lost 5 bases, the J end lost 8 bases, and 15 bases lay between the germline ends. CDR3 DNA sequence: TGTGCCAGCAGTCCTGAGAGGGCGGGCGGCTACACCTTC. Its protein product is CASSPERAGGYTF.